The rows below give T cell receptor beta chains drawn from one sample of a study. TCRdb passed the RT-PCR reads through MiXCR, listing each CDR3 protein once. Here the sample spans about 680,000 distinct CDR3 sequences, 11% to 15% being singletons. The sequenced material came from memory CD4+ T cells from blood. The receptors come from a female donor in good health, serving as a healthy control. The CDR3 runs from the conserved cysteine through the conserved F or W. A D gene is named only where the DNA matches it firmly. Size is stated for part of the rows, as once, few or many counts, or as a class when the clone is expanded.

CDR3 protein	CDR3 DNA	V gene	J gene	clone size	D gene
CASSVLGEPAYNEQFF	TGTGCCAGCAGCGTTCTTGGAGAGCCGGCCTACAATGAGCAGTTCTTC	TRBV9	TRBJ2-1	many	.
CSARAVGTAYEQYF	TGCAGTGCTAGAGCCGTAGGGACAGCCTACGAGCAGTACTTC	TRBV20-1	TRBJ2-7	.	TRBD1
CSAMAGTLSASYEQYF	TGCAGTGCTATGGCGGGGACCCTGAGCGCCTCCTACGAGCAGTACTTC	TRBV20-1	TRBJ2-7	many	.
CSARYGGGSYSYEQYF	TGCAGTGCTAGGTACGGAGGCGGGAGTTACTCCTACGAGCAGTACTTC	TRBV20-1	TRBJ2-7	few	TRBD2
CASSKDYNEQFF	TGCGCCAGCAGCAAGGACTACAATGAGCAGTTCTTC	TRBV5-1	TRBJ2-1	few	.
CASSQEGRRETQYF	TGTGCCAGCAGCCAAGAGGGCCGACGGGAGACCCAGTACTTC	TRBV3-1	TRBJ2-5	.	.
CASSYIRGTEAFF	TGTGCCAGCAGTTACATCAGGGGCACTGAAGCTTTCTTT	TRBV6-2/TRBV6-3	TRBJ1-1	.	.
CSARAGAGGRETQYF	TGCAGTGCTAGAGCCGGGGCAGGGGGCAGGGAGACCCAGTACTTC	TRBV20-1	TRBJ2-5	many	TRBD1
CASNPRGTGPAFF	TGTGCCAGCAACCCACGGGGCACTGGGCCAGCTTTCTTT	TRBV6-2/TRBV6-3	TRBJ1-1	.	.
CASSPQASGTGELFF	TGCGCCAGCAGCCCCCAGGCTAGCGGTACCGGGGAGCTGTTTTTT	TRBV5-1	TRBJ2-2	.	TRBD2
CAISELPGETQYF	TGTGCCATCAGTGAGTTACCAGGAGAGACCCAGTACTTC	TRBV10-3	TRBJ2-5	many	.
CASSLPPDRESTGELFF	TGTGCCAGCAGCTTACCCCCGGACAGGGAGAGCACCGGGGAGCTGTTTTTT	TRBV11-1	TRBJ2-2	few	TRBD1
CASSQDIALYEQYF	TGCGCCAGCAGCCAAGATATAGCGCTCTACGAGCAGTACTTC	TRBV4-3	TRBJ2-7	few	.
CATSDQTGSGANVLTF	TGTGCCACCAGTGACCAGACAGGGTCGGGGGCCAACGTCCTGACTTTC	TRBV24-1	TRBJ2-6	few	TRBD1
CASSVGQGVGTEAFF	TGTGCCAGCAGCGTGGGACAGGGGGTCGGCACTGAAGCTTTCTTT	TRBV9	TRBJ1-1	few	TRBD1
CASSQGAGKTEAFF	TGCGCCAGCAGCCAGGGGGCTGGTAAAACTGAAGCTTTCTTT	TRBV5-1	TRBJ1-1	.	TRBD1
CASKWTSGDEQFF	TGTGCCAGCAAGTGGACTAGCGGCGATGAGCAGTTCTTC	TRBV6-5	TRBJ2-1	few	TRBD2
CASRWSSGANVLTF	TGTGCCAGCAGATGGAGTTCTGGGGCCAACGTCCTGACTTTC	TRBV12-3/TRBV12-4	TRBJ2-6	many	.
CASSPRERETQYF	TGTGCCAGCAGTCCACGGGAGCGAGAGACCCAGTACTTC	TRBV28	TRBJ2-5	few	.
CASSVGPRTDTQYF	TGTGCCAGCAGCGTAGGGCCGCGCACAGATACGCAGTATTTT	TRBV9	TRBJ2-3	many	.
CSAHTTQGRATDTQYF	TGCAGCGCCCACACTACCCAGGGGAGAGCGACAGATACGCAGTATTTT	TRBV29-1	TRBJ2-3	many	.
CASSEPGISGANVLTF	TGTGCCAGCAGTGAACCAGGCATCTCTGGGGCCAACGTCCTGACTTTC	TRBV6-1	TRBJ2-6	.	.
CASSLPAYEQFF	TGTGCCAGCAGTTTACCAGCGTATGAGCAGTTCTTC	TRBV28	TRBJ2-1	.	.
CSASRTGDNYGYTF	TGCAGTGCTAGCCGAACAGGAGATAACTATGGCTACACCTTC	TRBV20-1	TRBJ1-2	many	.
CSARTGQETQYF	TGCAGTGCTAGGACAGGCCAAGAGACCCAGTACTTC	TRBV20-1	TRBJ2-5	many	.
CSARDPYTETQYF	TGCAGTGCTAGAGATCCGTACACAGAGACCCAGTACTTC	TRBV20-1	TRBJ2-5	.	.
CASSPRAGADTGELFF	TGTGCCAGCTCACCACGGGCGGGGGCCGACACCGGGGAGCTGTTTTTT	TRBV18	TRBJ2-2	many	.
CASSVGMGDTQYF	TGTGCCAGCAGCGTAGGAATGGGGGATACGCAGTATTTT	TRBV9	TRBJ2-3	.	.
CASGPQAGVNEQFF	TGTGCTAGTGGTCCCCAAGCGGGAGTCAATGAGCAGTTCTTC	TRBV12-5	TRBJ2-1	few	TRBD2
CASSLGQFYGYTF	TGCGCCAGCAGCTTGGGACAGTTCTATGGCTACACCTTC	TRBV7-9	TRBJ1-2	many	TRBD1
CASTRTSAYEQYF	TGTGCCAGCACAAGGACTAGCGCGTACGAGCAGTACTTC	TRBV6-1	TRBJ2-7	.	TRBD2
CASSPTGVNEKLFF	TGTGCCAGCTCACCAACAGGGGTCAATGAAAAACTGTTTTTT	TRBV18	TRBJ1-4	.	TRBD1
CASSLGTGYYNEQFF	TGCGCCAGCAGCTTGGGGACAGGGTACTACAATGAGCAGTTCTTC	TRBV5-1	TRBJ2-1	few	TRBD1
CASSPQVSATENEQFF	TGTGCCAGCAGCCCTCAGGTCTCCGCGACGGAAAATGAGCAGTTCTTC	TRBV9	TRBJ2-1	.	.
CASSLVATGGYGYTF	TGTGCCAGCAGCTTAGTCGCGACAGGGGGCTATGGCTACACCTTC	TRBV7-2	TRBJ1-2	.	TRBD1
CASSWSSGGQETQYF	TGTGCCAGCAGTTGGTCTAGCGGGGGGCAAGAGACCCAGTACTTC	TRBV6-6	TRBJ2-5	few	TRBD2
CSAPNPLGQGTKTQYF	TGCAGTGCCCCTAACCCCCTTGGACAGGGGACAAAGACCCAGTACTTC	TRBV20-1	TRBJ2-5	few	TRBD1
CASSLEGSTGANVLTF	TGTGCCAGCAGCTTAGAAGGGTCTACTGGGGCCAACGTCCTGACTTTC	TRBV7-8	TRBJ2-6	.	.
CASSQMIPGRNIQYF	TGTGCCAGCAGCCAGATGATACCGGGACGAAACATTCAGTACTTC	TRBV3-1	TRBJ2-4	few	.